The source of this T cell receptor beta chain is a study of cytomegalovirus exposure and HLA in healthy donors listed by TCRdb under 2017. Concerning the study at large: An earlier analysis of 587 of the donors reported under 300 Gb of sequence data and 95 million to 130 million unique TCR beta sequences obtained from some 200 million T cells. In an earlier analysis of 587 of the donors, high-throughput TCR beta sequencing was used to judge whether each TCR beta V gene segment behaved as functional or pseudogenic. Rather than drawing on any new phenotypic data, the later analysis identified candidate immune exposures from TCR beta sequences and the way those sequences occurred across donors. Both class I and class II loci were covered by HLA typing, at four-digit resolution. Of the 398 genotyped donors, 75% to 85% were placed in the genetic ancestry cluster associated with self-reported Caucasian donors. All discovery cohort repertoires had been generated using a single sequencing platform. The aim of the study was to test whether cataloging public T cell receptors could identify signatures of past pathogen exposure. The number of donors typed differed by locus, with about 629-630 for A, B, C, DRB1 and DQB1, 522 for DQA1, 600 to 610 for DPA1, and some 440 for DPB1. High-throughput TCR immunosequencing, statistical association of individual TCRs with disease status, and machine learning were combined to predict cytomegalovirus infection status. The study profiled the T cell repertoires of about 640 subjects by immunosequencing and related them to cytomegalovirus serostatus. Because of strong linkage in the cohort, four to six DR-DQ haplotypes were treated as single units for association and clustering. An early release covering approximately 600 HLA-typed donors comprised roughly 300 gigabases of sequencing data and around 85 million unique TCR sequences. Along with the roughly 700-subject first cohort, a separate validation cohort of over a hundred different subjects was used. A later genetic analysis used genome-wide SNP genotypes for about 60% of the roughly 700 donors, treating that subset as a discovery cohort. Donor age, sex, ethnicity and CMV serostatus were compiled together with the repertoire data. Among some 410 genotyped donors of the cohort, an average of approximately 240,000 unique TCR beta nucleotide sequences were sequenced per donor, roughly 20% of them non-productive. A later analysis re-examined previously published TCR beta repertoires from just over 650 donors and added high-resolution HLA genotyping to investigate patterns of TCR occurrence. Broad study findings and their caveats: In vitro tests confirmed that a few of the cytomegalovirus-associated TCR beta chains recognize cytomegalovirus antigens. The earlier analysis of about 600 of the donors excluded some 15 rarely observed V segments, including chromosome 9 orphons, because counts were too low. In a later genetic analysis, a missense DCLRE1C variant was associated with V-gene and J-gene trimming of TCR beta chains, and the association was replicated in an independent cohort. When HLA alleles, especially DR and DQ, strongly co-occurred, attributing TCR associations to individual alleles was difficult. In the study, around 150 TCR beta chains were listed as associated with cytomegalovirus. The authors suggested that the approach could potentially be extended to other disease states and immunological phenotypes. In an earlier analysis of 450 to 750 of the donors, most TCR beta V segments appeared in productive rearrangements about 87% or about 30% of the time, broadly matching IMGT annotations. A later analysis found that TCR association rates varied across HLA loci, with DRB1 alleles showing the most associated TCRs and HLA-C alleles the fewest. The classifier was reported to diagnose cytomegalovirus status with high specificity and sensitivity in both the original cohort and the validation cohort. A further reported finding was that TCR beta sequences accurately predicted the HLA-A and HLA-B alleles for most subjects in the first cohort. Because the 87-base-pair reads could not distinguish some IMGT-functional V segments, including TRBV6-2 and TRBV6-3, those segments were excluded. The cohort was sequenced for TCR beta chains only, and without alpha or paired-chain data the features that could be detected were limited. At a false discovery rate of 0.05, a later analysis linked about 17,000 TCR beta sequences to specific HLA alleles. A cluster of highly shared sequence variants was judged likely to be a technical artifact of the sequencing pipeline. Most TCR sequences were seen in very few donors, while some public TCRs were found in many individuals. In a later analysis, most CMV-associated TCR beta chains were found to appear HLA-restricted, with HLA associations seemingly driven largely by CMV exposure. Because some donors lacked HLA typing at each locus, the association tests relied only on the typed subset. Linkage disequilibrium might explain the correlated functional status among segregating V segments, but an unknown experimental factor could not be ruled out. According to a later genetic analysis, donors in an Asian-associated ancestry cluster had fewer N-insertions in productive TCRs than the approximately 630-donor mean. The only immune exposure information available for the cohort was CMV serostatus. A later analysis found that HLA-associated TCR beta chains were more clonally expanded and had lower generation probabilities than equally common non-associated chains. Sequencing depth was assumed to be roughly uniform across donors in the presence/absence analyses, though that assumption may not hold. Several of the top co-occurrence clusters appeared to be linked to parvovirus B19, influenza, CMV and Epstein-Barr virus, according to a later analysis.

The CDR3, cysteine through phenylalanine, is 16 amino acids long. Only the CDR3 portion is preserved as DNA: 48 bases, with reading frame beginning at the first base. Via the germline V gene, CDR1 is SGDLS and CDR2 YYNGEE. V ends up 4 bases short and J 3 bases short, with an unmatched junction base count of 10. On this clone: It lacks a known antigen. Per-base qualities were not stored, and no clone one base away is much larger.

The cohort was made up of around 720 healthy bone marrow donors. All cohort members were sampled while nominally healthy, although unrecorded immune exposures were likely present. The donor tested CMV seronegative, placing the donor among the roughly 350 seronegative members of the cohort. Every donor gave a peripheral blood sample, and the peripheral blood mononuclear cells from that sample were used for TCR beta sequencing. Genomic DNA extraction from the blood cell samples was performed with the Qiagen DNeasy Blood Extraction Kit. The method behind the library was the immunoSEQ multiplex PCR assay. For the multiplex PCR, a mixture combining 60 forward primers for TCR Vbeta segments and 13 reverse primers for TCR Jbeta segments was used. A multiplex PCR assay on genomic DNA amplified the CDR3 region of rearranged TCR beta genes. The amplified TCR beta libraries were sequenced on the Illumina HiSeq System as 87-base-pair reads. As for the original processing: Across the 600 to 700 repertoires, a later analysis counted approximately 75 million unique TCR beta chains, 8.5 million to 12 million of which were shared by at least two donors. To remove PCR and sequencing errors, raw reads were error-corrected and collapsed into unique sequences using a nearest-neighbor algorithm that merged closely related sequences. V, D and J gene segments were assigned by aligning CDR3 sequences to IMGT reference sequences. For a sequence to be retained, a match of at least six nucleotides was required to both a V gene segment and a J gene segment. Rearrangements were called productive when the CDR3 lacked stop codons and stayed in frame with V and J; all others were non-productive. Following IMGT convention, CDR3 was defined as the stretch from the second conserved V-encoded cysteine up to the conserved J-encoded phenylalanine. The earlier analysis of about 560 of the donors excluded any sequence lacking an unambiguous match to a single V gene segment. In an earlier analysis of about 590 of the donors, a V segment was called functional when productive rearrangements were above 56.7%, and segregating when the standard deviation between donors exceeded 5%. A statistical classification framework was built to diagnose cytomegalovirus status from the catalog of TCR beta chain sequences. In a later analysis, V and J genes were assigned by comparing TCR nucleotide sequences against IMGT/GENE-DB human TR gene sequences. Using the TCRdist pipeline, a later analysis assigned CDR3 sequences along with most-parsimonious VDJ recombination scenarios. In a later analysis, every TCR beta chain was defined by the combination of its CDR3 amino acid sequence and its V-gene family, and reads without a unique V-gene family were dropped. To address suspected cross-contamination and a sequencing artifact, a later analysis removed roughly 580 highly shared, low-generation-probability nucleotide sequences. A later analysis calculated a clonal expansion index for each public chain from normalized within-repertoire ranks of inferred template counts. A later analysis computed generation probabilities with a VDJ recombination model fitted to out-of-frame rearrangements, and checked the results against IGoR. Hypergeometric tests were used in a later analysis to score TCR-TCR, TCR-HLA and TCR-CMV co-occurrence, with a repertoire-size bias correction applied to the TCR pairs. A later analysis estimated false discovery rates by permuting HLA or CMV assignments 20 times. In a later analysis, co-occurring TCRs were grouped with DBSCAN, and TCRdist sequence similarity was added when clustering was performed within HLA-allele-positive subsets. Repertoires with fewer than 30,000 or more than 120,000 public chains were left out of co-occurrence clustering, as were about 5 repertoires with anomalous nucleotide sharing. The source is immuneACCESS, and TCRdb retained only in-frame sequences with V and J called. Part of the clones is not carried over; for the studies checked, unresolved V genes explain less than half of this, and the remainder is unexplained. From that table come the V and J calls and clone size; the DNA was used to work out D and trimming. This sample gives 150,000 or so clones in total; approximately 82% of them show up just once. The top ten clonotypes cover under 1.5% of the sample.

The source of this sequence is a female donor in good health and CMV-seronegative. The sequence is built from TRBV9 and TRBJ2-1; TRBD2 fits 7 bases in the junction. Sequencing was performed on PBMCs. The nucleotides read TGTGCCAGCAGCCCAATAGCGGGCCCCGTCTACAATGAGCAGTTCTTC. It is translated as CASSPIAGPVYNEQFF.